The TCR beta chain under discussion was sequenced for a study of blood T cell repertoires in COVID-19. Whole-study context: The United States, Italy and Spain provided the acute and convalescent COVID-19 samples. PBMCs, B-cell-depleted T cells, or T cells provided the cDNA or gDNA that made up the material.

The CDR3 contains 16 residues. CDR1 is LGHDT and CDR2 is YNNKEL in the germline V gene (reference sequence). J was trimmed by 12 bases and V by 3 bases; bases with no gene match: 14. Repertoires were generated with immunoSEQ multiplex PCR, while TCRdb's copy carries only in-frame clones and drops some. The data show 150,000 to 200,000 clones, 80% to 90% seen once. The TCR comes from a man aged 60 to 69 with acute or convalescent COVID-19. This chain connects TRBV3-1 (or the pseudogene TRBV3-2) to TRBJ2-1, with TRBD1 matching over 10 bases. Material for sequencing was peripheral blood. The CDR3 loop is CASSHSLGQGKRGQFF. The CDR3 DNA reads as TGTGCCAGCAGCCACTCCCTGGGACAGGGGAAGAGGGGGCAGTTCTTC.